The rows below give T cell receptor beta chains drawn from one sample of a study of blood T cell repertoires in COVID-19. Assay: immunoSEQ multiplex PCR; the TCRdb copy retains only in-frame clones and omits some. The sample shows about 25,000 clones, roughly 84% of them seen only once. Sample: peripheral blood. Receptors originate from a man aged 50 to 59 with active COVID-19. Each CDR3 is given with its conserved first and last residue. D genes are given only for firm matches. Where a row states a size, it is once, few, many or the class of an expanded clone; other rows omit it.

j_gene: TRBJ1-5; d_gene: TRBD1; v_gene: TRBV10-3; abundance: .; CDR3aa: CAISENTGGIMQPQHF; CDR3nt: TGTGCCATCAGTGAAAATACAGGGGGCATAATGCAGCCCCAGCATTTT
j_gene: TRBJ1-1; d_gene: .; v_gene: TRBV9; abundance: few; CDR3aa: CASSVEDTNTEAFF; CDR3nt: TGTGCCAGCAGCGTAGAGGACACGAACACTGAAGCTTTCTTT
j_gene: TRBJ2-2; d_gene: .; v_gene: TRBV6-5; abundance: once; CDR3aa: CAIGRAGELFF; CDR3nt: TGTGCCATTGGGCGGGCGGGGGAGCTGTTTTTT
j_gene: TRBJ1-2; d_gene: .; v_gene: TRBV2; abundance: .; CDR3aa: CASSSQGLNYGYTF; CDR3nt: TGTGCCAGCAGTTCTCAGGGTCTTAACTATGGCTACACCTTC
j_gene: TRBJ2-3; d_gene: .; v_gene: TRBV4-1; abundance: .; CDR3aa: CASSQLVGTLGGTQYF; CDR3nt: TGCGCCAGCAGCCAACTAGTAGGGACCCTGGGGGGTACGCAGTATTTT
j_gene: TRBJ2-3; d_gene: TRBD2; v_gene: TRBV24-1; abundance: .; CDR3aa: CATSDPTSGSTDTQYF; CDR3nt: TGTGCCACCAGTGATCCGACTAGCGGGAGCACAGATACGCAGTATTTT
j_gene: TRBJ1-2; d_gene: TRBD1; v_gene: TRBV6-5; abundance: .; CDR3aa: CASSRTGLLNYGYTF; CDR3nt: TGTGCCAGCAGTAGGACAGGACTACTTAACTATGGCTACACCTTC
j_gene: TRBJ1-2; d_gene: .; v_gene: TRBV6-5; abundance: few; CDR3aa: CASRSRGEDYGYTF; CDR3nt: TGTGCCAGCCGATCGCGGGGAGAGGACTATGGCTACACCTTC
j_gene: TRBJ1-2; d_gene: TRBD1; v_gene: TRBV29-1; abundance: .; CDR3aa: CSAKYGQGNYGYTF; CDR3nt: TGCAGCGCTAAGTATGGACAGGGTAACTATGGCTACACCTTC
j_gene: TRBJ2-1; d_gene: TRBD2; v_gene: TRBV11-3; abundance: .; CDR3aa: CASSLTLAGSHEQFF; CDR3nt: TGTGCCAGCAGCTTAACCCTAGCGGGATCCCATGAGCAGTTCTTC
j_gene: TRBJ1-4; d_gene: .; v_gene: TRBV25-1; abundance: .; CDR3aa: CASSSRGRREKLFF; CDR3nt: TGTGCCAGCAGTTCCAGGGGACGGCGTGAAAAACTGTTTTTT
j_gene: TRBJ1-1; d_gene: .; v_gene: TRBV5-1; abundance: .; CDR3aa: CASSLTQASPVAFF; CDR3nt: TGCGCCAGCAGCTTGACCCAGGCCTCCCCGGTTGCTTTCTTT
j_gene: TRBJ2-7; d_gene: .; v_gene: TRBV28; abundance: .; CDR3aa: CASNRGQYYEQYF; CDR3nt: TGTGCCAGCAACCGTGGACAGTATTACGAGCAGTACTTC
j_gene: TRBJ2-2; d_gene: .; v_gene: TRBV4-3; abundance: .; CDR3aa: CASSQDSGGYTGELFF; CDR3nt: TGCGCCAGCAGCCAAGACTCAGGGGGGTACACCGGGGAGCTGTTTTTT
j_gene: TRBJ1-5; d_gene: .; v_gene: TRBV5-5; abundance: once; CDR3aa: CASSLAGGGSNQPQHF; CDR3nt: TGTGCCAGCAGCTTGGCGGGCGGGGGGAGCAATCAGCCCCAGCATTTT
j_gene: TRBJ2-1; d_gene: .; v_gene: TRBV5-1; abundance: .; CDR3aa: CASSSLASNEQFF; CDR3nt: TGCGCCAGCAGCTCGCTAGCCTCCAATGAGCAGTTCTTC
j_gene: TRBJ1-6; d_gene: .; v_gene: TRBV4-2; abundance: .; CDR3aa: CASSQEVTPRDSPLHF; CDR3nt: TGTGCCAGCAGCCAAGAAGTCACCCCGAGGGATTCACCCCTCCACTTT
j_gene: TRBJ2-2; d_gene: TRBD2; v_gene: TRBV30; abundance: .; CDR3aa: CAWSRTSGSTGELFF; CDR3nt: TGTGCCTGGAGCAGGACTAGCGGGAGTACCGGGGAGCTGTTTTTT
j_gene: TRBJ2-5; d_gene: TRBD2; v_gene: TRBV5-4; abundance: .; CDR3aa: CASSSSIRGRAGETQYF; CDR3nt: TGTGCCAGCAGCTCGTCAATCCGCGGGAGGGCCGGGGAGACCCAGTACTTC
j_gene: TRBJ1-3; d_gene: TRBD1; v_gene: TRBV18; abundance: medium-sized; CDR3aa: CASSPRTGEGNTIYF; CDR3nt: TGTGCCAGCTCACCTCGGACAGGAGAAGGAAACACCATATATTTT
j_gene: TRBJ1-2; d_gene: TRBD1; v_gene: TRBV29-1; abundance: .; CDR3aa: CSVGDSYGYTF; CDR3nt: TGCAGCGTAGGGGACAGCTATGGCTACACCTTC
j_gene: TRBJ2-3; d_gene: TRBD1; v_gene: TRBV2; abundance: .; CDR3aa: CASSSTGGRADTQYF; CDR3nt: TGTGCCAGCAGTTCTACAGGGGGTCGGGCAGATACGCAGTATTTT